This is a list of T cell receptor beta chains from one sample in a study of blood T cell repertoires in COVID-19. Profiled with immunoSEQ multiplex PCR; TCRdb holds only in-frame clones, not every one. The sample lists 330,000 or so clones; roughly 90% were seen once. Sequenced input: PBMCs or T cells enriched from blood (not recorded which). The origin of the receptors is a woman between 25 and 40 years old who had recovered from COVID-19. The CDR3 runs from the conserved cysteine through the conserved F or W. A D gene is named only where the DNA matches it firmly. Expanded clones get a size class; other rows say once, few or many, or leave the size out.

d_call,v_call,j_call,clone_size,cdr3_aa,cdr3_nt
.,TRBV10-2,TRBJ2-1,.,CASSELGLRNEQFF,TGCGCCAGCAGTGAGTTGGGCCTCCGAAATGAGCAGTTCTTC
TRBD1,TRBV28,TRBJ1-5,.,CASRLFWTGVQPQHF,TGTGCCAGCAGACTCTTCTGGACAGGGGTACAGCCCCAGCATTTT
TRBD1,TRBV7-2,TRBJ1-1,.,CASSFRDRPNTEAFF,TGTGCCAGCAGCTTCCGGGACAGACCGAACACTGAAGCTTTCTTT
.,TRBV5-4,TRBJ1-6,few,CASSLSSRVNSPLHF,TGTGCCAGCAGCTTGTCGAGCAGGGTCAATTCACCCCTCCACTTT
.,TRBV7-3,TRBJ1-1,.,CASSLNAGNTEAFF,TGTGCCAGCAGCCTCAACGCAGGAAACACTGAAGCTTTCTTT
.,TRBV6-2/TRBV6-3,TRBJ1-5,.,CASSKLGTPGGNQPQHF,TGTGCCAGCAGCAAACTCGGGACCCCAGGGGGCAATCAGCCCCAGCATTTT
.,TRBV3-1/TRBV3-2,TRBJ1-1,many,CASSQMGPGVAFF,TGTGCCAGCAGCCAAATGGGACCGGGAGTAGCTTTCTTT
TRBD1,TRBV18,TRBJ1-5,.,CASSPGTGYNQPQHF,TGTGCCAGCTCACCGGGGACAGGCTACAATCAGCCCCAGCATTTT
TRBD2,TRBV7-8,TRBJ2-1,.,CASSRSGLAGFINEQFF,TGTGCCAGCAGCCGTTCCGGGTTAGCGGGCTTCATCAATGAGCAGTTCTTC
.,TRBV13,TRBJ1-1,.,CASSPIVAGLQNTEAFF,TGTGCCAGCAGCCCGATTGTGGCAGGGCTCCAGAACACTGAAGCTTTCTTT
.,TRBV9,TRBJ1-3,few,CASSVGAGIAGNTIYF,TGTGCCAGCAGCGTAGGGGCCGGGATTGCCGGAAACACCATATATTTT
.,TRBV27,TRBJ1-5,.,CASTLNQPQHF,TGTGCCAGCACCCTCAATCAGCCCCAGCATTTT
TRBD2,TRBV4-2,TRBJ2-3,.,CASSQGTAGTDTQYF,TGTGCCAGCAGCCAAGGTACAGCGGGGACAGATACGCAGTATTTT
.,TRBV2,TRBJ1-1,.,CASRKTAPGNTEAFF,TGTGCCAGCAGGAAAACAGCCCCTGGGAACACTGAAGCTTTCTTT
TRBD2,TRBV7-9,TRBJ2-2,.,CASSSGLANTGELFF,TGTGCCAGCAGCTCTGGACTAGCGAACACCGGGGAGCTGTTTTTT
TRBD1,TRBV11-2,TRBJ1-1,.,CASSLGQGRTEAFF,TGTGCCAGCAGCTTAGGACAGGGGAGGACTGAAGCTTTCTTT
TRBD1,TRBV2,TRBJ1-2,.,CASRTPGQGSGYTF,TGTGCCAGCCGAACTCCGGGACAGGGTTCTGGCTACACCTTC
.,TRBV5-4,TRBJ1-6,.,CATHIDSNSPLHF,TGTGCCACGCATATAGACAGTAATTCACCCCTCCACTTT
TRBD1,TRBV27,TRBJ1-2,.,CASSIDGQVLYGYTF,TGTGCCAGCAGTATAGACGGACAGGTCCTTTATGGCTACACCTTC
TRBD2,TRBV11-3,TRBJ2-5,.,CASSSLAGGQETQYF,TGTGCCAGCAGCTCACTAGCGGGGGGGCAAGAGACCCAGTACTTC
.,TRBV28,TRBJ2-7,.,CASNSGTYEQYF,TGTGCCAGCAACTCAGGGACCTACGAGCAGTACTTC
TRBD1,TRBV6-2/TRBV6-3,TRBJ2-1,once,CASSGQGGIYNEQFF,TGTGCCAGCAGCGGACAAGGGGGCATCTACAATGAGCAGTTCTTC
.,TRBV7-6,TRBJ2-7,.,CASSLGAGTRYEQYF,TGTGCCAGCAGCTTAGGAGCCGGGACTCGTTACGAGCAGTACTTC
.,TRBV6-5,TRBJ2-5,.,CASKVHRGETQYF,TGTGCCAGCAAAGTGCACCGAGGGGAGACCCAGTACTTC
.,TRBV7-2,TRBJ2-1,.,CASSFFQENEQFF,TGTGCCAGCAGCTTCTTTCAGGAAAATGAGCAGTTCTTC
.,TRBV6-4,TRBJ2-1,.,CASSRETTSEQFF,TGTGCCAGCAGTCGCGAGACTACCTCGGAGCAGTTCTTC
TRBD1,TRBV18,TRBJ2-7,.,CASSPAVDRVGSYEQYF,TGTGCCAGCTCACCCGCTGTAGACAGGGTTGGGTCCTACGAGCAGTACTTC
TRBD2,TRBV6-2/TRBV6-3,TRBJ2-1,.,CASSYVDPREGEEQFF,TGTGCCAGCAGTTACGTCGACCCGCGGGAGGGGGAGGAGCAGTTCTTC
.,TRBV6-6,TRBJ1-6,.,CASSQLQVYNSPLHF,TGTGCCAGCAGTCAACTACAGGTGTATAATTCACCCCTCCACTTT
.,TRBV10-3,TRBJ2-2,.,CAISVQNTGELFF,TGTGCCATCAGCGTACAGAACACCGGGGAGCTGTTTTTT
.,TRBV7-3,TRBJ2-5,once,CASSLNGGPGETQYF,TGTGCCAGCAGCTTAAATGGTGGTCCGGGAGAGACCCAGTACTTC
.,TRBV27,TRBJ1-2,.,CASSPLDSLVYGYTF,TGTGCCAGCAGTCCACTGGACAGCCTCGTCTATGGCTACACCTTC
.,TRBV4-2,TRBJ2-1,.,CASSQPTSSNEQFF,TGTGCCAGCAGCCAACCTACTTCTAGCAATGAGCAGTTCTTC
.,TRBV11-3,TRBJ2-1,.,CASWGAYNEQFF,TGTGCCAGCTGGGGAGCCTACAATGAGCAGTTCTTC
.,TRBV21-1,TRBJ2-3,.,CASSKRDAGGYSLDTQYF,TGTGCCAGCAGCAAACGCGACGCGGGAGGGTATTCTTTAGATACGCAGTATTTT
TRBD2,TRBV7-2,TRBJ2-1,once,CASSYTGGPYNEQFF,TGTGCCAGCAGCTACACGGGAGGACCCTACAATGAGCAGTTCTTC
.,TRBV7-8,TRBJ2-1,.,CASKPGISRNEQFF,TGTGCCAGCAAACCCGGGATATCTCGCAATGAGCAGTTCTTC
TRBD1,TRBV30,TRBJ2-7,.,CAWSETGLLYF,TGTGCCTGGAGTGAGACAGGGTTGTTGTACTTC
TRBD2,TRBV19,TRBJ2-3,.,CASSLLAVGTDTQYF,TGTGCCAGTAGTCTACTAGCGGTGGGCACAGATACGCAGTATTTT
.,TRBV18,TRBJ1-2,.,CASRQAGANYGYTF,TGTGCCAGCCGACAGGCGGGGGCTAACTATGGCTACACCTTC